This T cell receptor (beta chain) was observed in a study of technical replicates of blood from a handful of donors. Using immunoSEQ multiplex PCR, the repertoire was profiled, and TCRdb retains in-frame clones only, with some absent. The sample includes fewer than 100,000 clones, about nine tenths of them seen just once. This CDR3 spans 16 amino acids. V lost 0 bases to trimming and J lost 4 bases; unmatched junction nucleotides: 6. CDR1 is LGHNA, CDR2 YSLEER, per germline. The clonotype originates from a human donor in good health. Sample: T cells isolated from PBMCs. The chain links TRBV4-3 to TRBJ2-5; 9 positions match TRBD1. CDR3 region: CASSQDSPDRGETQYF. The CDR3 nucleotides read TGCGCCAGCAGCCAAGATTCTCCGGACAGGGGAGAGACCCAGTACTTC.